Listed here are 18 T cell receptor beta chains from one sample, sequenced in a study of blood T cell repertoires in COVID-19. Sequencing used immunoSEQ multiplex PCR; TCRdb keeps in-frame clones, though not all of them. The repertoire holds some 220,000 clones, around 80% seen once, with 7.2% in the top ten. The sequenced material came from peripheral blood. These receptors originate from a woman aged 70-85 years with acute or convalescent COVID-19.

This sequence joins TRBV21-1 and TRBJ1-5. TRBV21-1 is a recognized pseudogene. The CDR3 has 17 residues. The CDR3: CASVETYGGFSNQPQHF. The CDR3 DNA follows: TGTGCCAGCGTAGAAACCTACGGCGGTTTTAGCAATCAGCCCCAGCATTTT.

This clone was seen a few times. The chain has TRBV25-1 and TRBJ1-1; TRBD1 agrees at 11 bases. CDR1 is MGHDK and CDR2 is SYGVNS in the germline V gene. Losses at the gene ends were 0 bases for V and 5 bases for J; bases not matched to a gene: 8. There are 17 residues in the CDR3. CDR3 protein: CASSEYRTGGGRTEAFF. The CDR3 region has the DNA TGTGCCAGCAGTGAATATAGGACAGGGGGCGGGCGTACTGAAGCTTTCTTT.

In this sample, this clone turned up a few times. The chain employs TRBV3-1 (or the pseudogene TRBV3-2) and TRBJ2-1; D possibly corresponds to TRBD1 (6 bases). This CDR3 has 14 residues. Per germline, CDR1 LGHDT and CDR2 YNNKEL (reference sequence). The germline V and J ends were trimmed by 5 bases and 0 bases, with 8 bases remaining between them. CDR3 DNA sequence: TGTGCCAGCAGCAGGGACAACTCCTACAATGAGCAGTTCTTC. It specifies CASSRDNSYNEQFF.

The V call is TRBV21-1, the J call TRBJ2-7; the D segment call TRBD2 is taken from the table without a DNA check. TRBV21-1 is deemed a pseudogene. This CDR3 is built from 14 residues. CDR3 DNA: TGTGCCAGCAGCAAATGGACTGCCTCCTACGAGCAGTACGTC. Translating it yields CASSKWTASYEQYV.

The chain couples TRBV6-5 to TRBJ2-7; the D gene is possibly TRBD2 (6 bases). V shed 7 bases and J shed 0 bases, with 10 bases lying between them. Per the germline V gene, CDR1 is MNHEY and CDR2 is SVGAGI. The CDR3 is 13 amino acids. The DNA for the CDR3 is TGTGCCAGCATTTCCGGGAGCTCCTACGAGCAGTACGTC. As protein: CASISGSSYEQYV.

The chain uses TRBV7-9 and TRBJ1-4; D may be TRBD1 (6 bases). The CDR3 has 14 residues. The V and J ends lost 4 bases and 8 bases respectively, with 14 bases between them. Looked up from germline, CDR1 is SEHNR and CDR2 is FQNEAQ (reference sequence). CDR3 bases: TGTGCCAGCAGCTCGACAGGCCGAGGGGAAAAACTGTTTTTT. This encodes CASSSTGRGEKLFF.

V and J are TRBV29-1 and TRBJ1-1, with D possibly matching TRBD1 (5 bases). V dropped 4 bases and J dropped 4 bases, with 7 bases sitting between them. The CDR3 runs to 11 residues. Germline V gene lookup returns CDR1 SQVTM and CDR2 ANQGSEA. CDR3 protein: CSVGGVTEAFF. The CDR3 DNA reads as TGCAGCGTTGGGGGGGTCACTGAAGCTTTCTTT.

There are a few counts of this clone. This chain connects TRBV29-1 to TRBJ2-1, with a tentative D call TRBD1 (5 bases). V was cut by 8 bases and J by 4 bases, with 15 bases left in between. The length of the CDR3 is 13 residues. CDR1 and CDR2 (germline): SQVTM, ANQGSEA. Here the CDR3 reads CSISHRHYNEQFF. DNA of the CDR3: TGCAGCATATCTCACAGGCATTACAATGAGCAGTTCTTC.

This chain connects TRBV5-1 to TRBJ1-4, with 7 bases lining up with TRBD1. The CDR3 runs to 14 residues. Germline V lookup: CDR1 SGHRS, CDR2 YFSETQ. The V gene end was trimmed by 4 bases and the J gene end by 6 bases; junction bases not matched to a gene: 6. This chain's CDR3 is CASSRQGGDEKLFF. CDR3 bases: TGCGCCAGCAGCCGACAGGGAGGCGATGAAAAACTGTTTTTT.

The rearrangement uses TRBV18 and TRBJ1-5, with 7 bases lining up with TRBD1. The V and J ends lost 2 bases and 11 bases, in that order; junction bases with no gene match: 6. Looked up from germline, CDR1 is KGHSH and CDR2 is LQKENI. The CDR3 extends over 13 amino acids. The CDR3 loop is CASSPRGGEAQHF. The CDR3 DNA reads as TGTGCCAGCTCACCAAGAGGGGGCGAAGCCCAGCATTTT. Full variable domain (outside the CDR3, taken from reference TRBV18 and TRBJ1-5): NAGVMQNPRHLVRRRGQEARLRCSPMKGHSHVYWYRQLPEEGLKFMVYLQKENIIDESGMPKERFSAEFPKEGPSILRIQQVVRGDSAAYFCASSPRGGEAQHFGDGTRLSIL.

The rearrangement joins TRBV5-1 to TRBJ2-7, with 7 bases aligning to TRBD1. CDR3 length: 14 residues. V shed 0 bases, J shed 0 bases, and the junction held 0 bases outside the gene matches. Germline V lookup: CDR1 SGHRS, CDR2 YFSETQ. The DNA of the CDR3 is TGCGCCAGCAGCTTGGGGGACAGCTCCTACGAGCAGTACTTC. It yields the protein CASSLGDSSYEQYF.

This clone was detected a few times. The chain links TRBV6-5 to TRBJ1-5, with a possible D match to TRBD1 (6 bases). The germline gives CDR1 MNHEY, CDR2 SVGAGI. V lost 6 bases and J 5 bases, leaving 14 bases between the germline ends. The CDR3 has 14 residues. The chain's CDR3 is CASSDTYRDQPQHF. In DNA form, the CDR3 reads TGTGCCAGCAGCGATACTTACAGGGATCAGCCCCAGCATTTT.

The chain employs TRBV11-2 and TRBJ2-3, with D tentatively TRBD2 (5 bases). The V end lost 2 bases, the J end lost 2 bases, and 11 bases lay between the germline ends. This CDR3 contains 15 residues. From germline, CDR1 is SGHAT and CDR2 FQNNGV. The CDR3 sequence: CASSLRRANTDTQYF. As DNA, the CDR3 is TGTGCCAGCAGCTTAAGGCGGGCAAACACAGATACGCAGTATTTT.

This rearrangement joins TRBV10-2 to TRBJ2-5; D is perhaps TRBD1 (6 bases). Per germline, CDR1 WSHSY and CDR2 SAAADI. The CDR3 sequence is 15 residues long. The V gene lost 1 base and the J gene lost 1 base, with 10 bases spanning the gap. CDR3 bases: TGCGCCAGCAGTGAGTGGGGCAGGGGCCAAGAGACCCAGTACTTC. Amino acid sequence: CASSEWGRGQETQYF.

The chain links TRBV7-8 to TRBJ2-3; possible D gene TRBD2, 6 bases. The CDR3 loop spans 15 amino acids. The V and J ends lost 5 bases and 3 bases respectively, with 15 bases between them. Germline V gene lookup returns CDR1 SGHVS and CDR2 FQNEAQ. The CDR3 loop reads CASSRDSQRTDTQYF. The CDR3 nucleotides read TGTGCCAGCAGCAGGGACTCTCAGAGGACAGATACGCAGTATTTT.

The chain couples TRBV18 to TRBJ2-7; 10 bases line up with TRBD1. The length of the CDR3 is 14 residues. The V segment lost 2 bases and the J segment 5 bases; nucleotides outside the gene matches: 3. CDR1 KGHSH and CDR2 LQKENI come from the germline V gene. The CDR3 nucleotides are TGTGCCAGCTCACCAGGGACAGGGGTTAACGAGCAGTACTTC. Amino acids: CASSPGTGVNEQYF.

The chain uses TRBV6-5 and TRBJ1-1; 8 nucleotides match TRBD1. Germline-derived CDR1 and CDR2 are MNHEY and SVGAGI. The CDR3 length is 15 residues. J was trimmed by 4 bases and V by 2 bases; bases with no gene match: 6. The CDR3 region is CASSYQNRGTTEAFF. CDR3 DNA: TGTGCCAGCAGTTACCAGAACAGGGGGACCACTGAAGCTTTCTTT.

CDR3 amino acids: CASGKEGVWRNQPQHF. CDR3 sequence (DNA): TGTGCCAGCGGAAAAGAGGGGGTGTGGAGGAATCAGCCCCAGCATTTT. V and J are TRBV3-1 (or the pseudogene TRBV3-2) and TRBJ1-5; perhaps TRBD1 as D (6 bases). Trimming left V 8 bases short and J 4 bases short, with 21 bases between. The CDR3 length is 16 residues. Per germline, CDR1 LGHDT and CDR2 YNNKEL (reference sequence).